Listed below are T cell receptor beta chains from one sample, sequenced in a study of blood T cell repertoires in COVID-19. Using immunoSEQ multiplex PCR, the repertoire was profiled, and TCRdb retains in-frame clones only, with some absent. This repertoire shows roughly 300,000 clones, roughly 86% found once; its top ten account for around 8%. Specimen: peripheral blood. The receptors stem from a woman aged 50 to 65 who had recovered from COVID-19. Both conserved end residues are trimmed from each CDR3.

V: TRBV5-1; J: TRBJ1-1; CDR3: ASSRGREKNTEAF
V: TRBV10-3; J: TRBJ2-2; CDR3: AISERLAGELF
V: TRBV28; J: TRBJ2-5; CDR3: ASSLGSGSLSETQY
V: TRBV7-8; J: TRBJ2-1; CDR3: ASSLRQEAGVIYNEQF
V: TRBV28; J: TRBJ2-6; CDR3: AALPVGANVLT
V: TRBV18; J: TRBJ1-4; CDR3: ASSPGQIATNEKLF
V: TRBV18; J: TRBJ2-1; CDR3: ASSPEDRGRNEQF
V: TRBV2; J: TRBJ1-2; CDR3: ASSVSNYGYT
V: TRBV5-1; J: TRBJ2-6; CDR3: ASSLDRAGANVLT
V: TRBV7-2; J: TRBJ1-5; CDR3: ASSPLTVNQPQH
V: TRBV30; J: TRBJ1-2; CDR3: AWSATRTADGYT
V: TRBV10-3; J: TRBJ2-2; CDR3: AIRGLTDTGELF
V: TRBV11-3; J: TRBJ2-1; CDR3: ASSLELGGGQF
V: TRBV4-1; J: TRBJ1-4; CDR3: ASSYTAGATEKLF
V: TRBV11-3; J: TRBJ2-1; CDR3: ASSLGLAVYNEQF